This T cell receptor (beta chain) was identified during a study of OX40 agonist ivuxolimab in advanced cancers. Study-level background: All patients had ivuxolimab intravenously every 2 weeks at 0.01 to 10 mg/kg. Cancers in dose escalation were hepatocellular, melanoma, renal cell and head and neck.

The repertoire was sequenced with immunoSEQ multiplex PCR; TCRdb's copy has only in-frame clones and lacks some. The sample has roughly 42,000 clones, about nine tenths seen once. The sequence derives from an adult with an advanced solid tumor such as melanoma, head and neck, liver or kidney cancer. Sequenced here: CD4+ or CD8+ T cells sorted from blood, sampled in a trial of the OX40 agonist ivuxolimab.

The DNA for the CDR3 is TGTGCCAGCAGCCCGGGACTTTCTTCAAACGAGCAGTACTTC. It translates to CASSPGLSSNEQYF. V gene TRBV13 combines with J gene TRBJ2-7, with a tentative D call TRBD2 (6 bases). The CDR3 is 14 residues long. V gave up 5 bases and J gave up 5 bases, with 16 bases separating them. Germline CDR1 PRHDT, CDR2 FYEKMQ (reference sequence).